This T cell receptor (beta chain) comes out of a study of shared clonotypes between healthy human individuals. This clone turned up a few times. Its cognate antigen is unknown. Study results and limitations: Sequencing depth was a factor that was expected to affect clonotype sharing among donors.

The CDR3 is 14 residues long. The ends were cut back, 7 bases at V and 3 bases at J, with 15 bases in the middle. Germline values: CDR1 MNHEY, CDR2 SMNVEV (reference sequence). The protocol was immunoSEQ multiplex PCR, while the TCRdb copy is restricted to in-frame clones and leaves out a portion. The sample yields about 1 million clones, 75% to 80% seen once. This clonotype originated in a man aged 18-30 years in good health. Some clones in this sample may be carry-over from other donors' samples. Sequences were obtained from memory CD4+ T cells from PBMCs. The sample's subset: CD45RA-negative fraction. V gene TRBV27 combines with J gene TRBJ1-1, with no clear D. The CDR3 reads CASTPTVGYTEAFF. In nucleotides, the CDR3 is TGTGCCAGCACCCCGACCGTTGGCTACACTGAAGCTTTCTTT.